The 21 T cell receptor beta chains below come from one sample, sequenced in a study of regulatory T cells in long-lasting Graves disease. Time point specified: newly diagnosed GD, antithyroid drugs for less than 3 months. The authors made the TCR library using RNA they extracted from PBMCs. For TCR beta, libraries came from iRepertoire HTBI primers and Arm-PCR of CDR3 regions. TCRdb re-derived calls from the multiplex PCR reads in MiXCR, one entry per CDR3 protein. The sample has 200,000 to 250,000 distinct CDR3 sequences, roughly a fifth seen once. The same sample was also studied in work on T cells in Graves' hyperthyroidism and ophthalmopathy.

The specimen comprised peripheral blood mononuclear cells (PBMCs), sampled at new diagnosis, from a patient treated with antithyroid drugs. The source of these receptors is a woman in her thirties with Graves disease.

This clonotype was counted ten times or more. This chain joins TRBV27 and TRBJ1-2, with 8 bases matching TRBD1. Looked up from germline, CDR1 is MNHEY and CDR2 is SMNVEV (reference sequence). Germline trimming cut 3 bases from V and 3 bases from J; bases unmatched to any gene: 0. The CDR3 covers 13 residues. The CDR3 here is CASSLTGDYGYTF. CDR3 sequence (DNA): TGTGCCAGCAGTTTGACAGGGGACTATGGCTACACCTTC.

The chain carries TRBV5-1 and TRBJ1-6; TRBD1 aligns across 9 bases. This CDR3 is 15 amino acids long. Per germline, CDR1 SGHRS and CDR2 YFSETQ. The ends lost 0 bases at V and 13 bases at J; junction bases unmatched: 8. The CDR3 bases are TGCGCCAGCAGCTTGGATGGGGGACAGGGCAATCCCCTCCACTTT. Translation gives CASSLDGGQGNPLHF.

This chain uses TRBV2 with TRBJ1-1; 7 bases match TRBD1. The junction had 6 bases not matched to a gene; V was cut back by 5 bases and J by 0 bases. CDR1 SNHLY and CDR2 FYNNEI come from the germline V gene. This CDR3 has 15 amino acids. CDR3 bases: TGTGCCAGCAGTCCTCCGACAGGGATGAACACTGAAGCTTTCTTT. Translated, it gives CASSPPTGMNTEAFF.

This clonotype was recorded at least ten times. The chain recombines TRBV7-2 with TRBJ1-1; 9 bases map to TRBD1. Germline V gene lookup returns CDR1 SGHTA and CDR2 FQGNSA. The CDR3 totals 14 residues. V was pared by 5 bases and J by 5 bases, with 6 bases of the junction left unmatched. This CDR3 is CASSVDRGLTEAFF. For the CDR3, the DNA is TGTGCCAGCAGCGTGGACAGGGGTTTAACTGAAGCTTTCTTT.

This clonotype was counted ten times or more. V gene TRBV7-8 combines with J gene TRBJ1-4, with unresolved D. Trimming took 5 bases from V and 0 from J, leaving 7 bases between them. The CDR3 contains 14 residues. Germline V gene sequence: CDR1 SGHVS, CDR2 FQNEAQ. CDR3 nucleotides: TGTGCCAGCAGCCCACCAACAACTAATGAAAAACTGTTTTTT. Translating gives CASSPPTTNEKLFF.

The table lists this clonotype with many counts. V usage is TRBV2 and J usage is TRBJ1-2; TRBD1 matches at 7 bases. The CDR3 runs 13 residues. After removal of 8 bases from V and 4 bases from J, the junction contained 7 bases not matched to a gene. The germline gives CDR1 SNHLY, CDR2 FYNNEI. The CDR3 nucleotides are TGTGCCAGCGGTACAGGGGCTACCTATGGCTACACCTTC. Translated, it gives CASGTGATYGYTF.

This rearrangement joins TRBV6-5 to TRBJ2-2; 8 bases line up with TRBD1. Per the germline V gene, CDR1 is MNHEY and CDR2 is SVGAGI. V was clipped by 4 bases and J by 4 bases; unmatched bases: 5. CDR3 size: 15 residues. CDR3 in amino acids: CASSSDRELTGELFF. CDR3 coding DNA: TGTGCCAGCAGTTCGGACAGGGAGCTCACCGGGGAGCTGTTTTTT.

This clonotype was found many times. The chain joins TRBV6-1 to TRBJ1-5; D remains ambiguous. The CDR3 consists of 16 residues. Trimming pared 4 bases from V and 2 bases from J, leaving 15 bases between. CDR1 MNHNS and CDR2 SASEGT come from the germline V gene. The DNA for the CDR3 is TGTGCCAGCAGTGCTAGGCGGCCTGGGGGCAATCAGCCCCAGCATTTT. Translation gives CASSARRPGGNQPQHF.

This clonotype came up many times. The rearrangement joins TRBV7-9 to TRBJ1-1; D remains unclear. Trimming removed 1 base from V and 2 bases from J, with 14 bases in between. This CDR3 is 16 amino acids long. Germline assignment: CDR1 SEHNR and CDR2 FQNEAQ (reference sequence). The CDR3, as DNA: TGTGCCAGCAGCTTAGATCCGCGCATTCCCAACACTGAAGCTTTCTTT. Amino acid sequence: CASSLDPRIPNTEAFF.

This clonotype was counted at least ten times. DNA of the CDR3: TGCAGCGTCGGACAGCTGAACACTGAAGCTTTCTTT. It yields the protein CSVGQLNTEAFF. This chain joins TRBV29-1 and TRBJ1-1; D is possibly TRBD1 (6 bases). With 6 bases removed from V and 0 bases from J, the gap between germline ends came to 8 bases. The CDR3 loop spans 12 amino acids. Germline CDR1 is SQVTM and CDR2 is ANQGSEA.

The CDR3, as DNA: TGTGCCAGCAGTTTAGTGGAGGAAGTAAACACTGAAGCTTTCTTT. It is translated as CASSLVEEVNTEAFF. The J gene is TRBJ1-1, the V gene TRBV12-3 or TRBV12-4; D ambiguous. This CDR3 is 15 amino acids long. V was cut by 1 base and J by 2 bases, with 11 bases left in between.

V and J are TRBV6-1 and TRBJ1-1, with 7 positions matching TRBD1. V was clipped by 6 bases and J by 5 bases; unmatched bases: 3. CDR1 MNHNS and CDR2 SASEGT come from the germline V gene. This CDR3 has 12 amino acids. In DNA, the CDR3 is TGTGCCAGCAGACAGGGGTGGACTGAAGCTTTCTTT. Translating gives CASRQGWTEAFF.

J is TRBJ1-4 and V is TRBV12-3 or TRBV12-4, with TRBD1 matching over 10 bases. V trimming: 5 bases; J trimming: 8 bases; junction bases outside the gene matches: 2. This CDR3 is 13 amino acids long. The chain's CDR3 is CASSMGQGEKLFF. CDR3 bases: TGTGCCAGCAGTATGGGACAGGGGGAAAAACTGTTTTTT.

This clonotype has a count of ten or more. The V and J genes are TRBV7-2 and TRBJ1-5; 8 bases line up with TRBD1. The junction had 6 bases not matched to a gene; V was cut back by 2 bases and J by 3 bases. This CDR3 has 16 amino acids. Germline V gene sequence: CDR1 SGHTA, CDR2 FQGNSA. CDR3 protein: CASSLIGTGNNQPQHF. CDR3 bases: TGTGCCAGCAGCTTAATCGGGACAGGTAACAATCAGCCCCAGCATTTT. Full variable domain (rest looked up from reference TRBV7-2 and TRBJ1-5): GAGVSQSPSNKVTEKGKDVELRCDPISGHTALYWYRQSLGQGLEFLIYFQGNSAPDKSGLPSDRFSAERTGGSVSTLTIQRTQQEDSAVYLCASSLIGTGNNQPQHFGDGTRLSIL.

This clonotype was counted at least ten times. This chain uses TRBV7-9 with TRBJ2-1, with D possibly matching TRBD2 (5 bases). V shed 1 base and J shed 8 bases, with 9 bases lying between them. This CDR3 comprises 13 residues. Germline V gene lookup returns CDR1 SEHNR and CDR2 FQNEAQ (reference sequence). The CDR3 DNA sequence: TGTGCCAGCAGCTTAGGGGTCGGGGATGAGCAGTTCTTC. Translating it yields CASSLGVGDEQFF.

This clonotype was observed many times. The CDR3 reads CASSLDIDGGRDTQYF. In DNA form, the CDR3 reads TGTGCCAGCAGCTTAGATATCGACGGGGGACGGGATACGCAGTATTTT. V usage is TRBV11-2 and J usage is TRBJ2-3, with D maybe TRBD2 (6 bases). This CDR3 is 16 amino acids long. V shed 0 bases and J shed 6 bases, with 16 bases lying between them. Per the germline V gene, CDR1 is SGHAT and CDR2 is FQNNGV.

This clonotype appeared many times. The rearrangement links TRBV11-3 to TRBJ2-7, with D hard to call. This CDR3 is 13 amino acids long. Trimming removed 0 bases from V and 3 bases from J, with 6 bases in between. Per germline, CDR1 SGHNT and CDR2 YENEEA. CDR3 loop: CASSLDGNYEQYF. In nucleotides, the CDR3 is TGTGCCAGCAGCTTAGACGGTAACTACGAGCAGTACTTC. Drawing the rest from reference TRBV11-3 and TRBJ2-7, the complete variable domain is EAGVVQSPRYKIIEKKQPVAFWCNPISGHNTLYWYLQNLGQGPELLIRYENEEAVDDSQLPKDRFSAERLKGVDSTLKIQPAELGDSAVYLCASSLDGNYEQYFGPGTRLTVT.

This clonotype was observed many times. V usage is TRBV6-1 and J usage is TRBJ2-7, with 8 bases lining up with TRBD1. Germline CDR1 reads MNHNS; CDR2 reads SASEGT. V shed 6 bases, J shed 0 bases, and the junction held 10 bases outside the gene matches. This CDR3 is 16 amino acids long. The DNA for the CDR3 is TGTGCCAGCAGGGGGGGTGGGGGACAGGACTCCTACGAGCAGTACTTC. Translating gives CASRGGGGQDSYEQYF.

This clonotype was counted many times. The J gene is TRBJ1-2, the V gene TRBV6-1; the D gene is possibly TRBD1 (5 bases). Germline V gene sequence: CDR1 MNHNS, CDR2 SASEGT. The CDR3 length is 13 residues. Trimming took off 7 bases at V and 8 bases at J, with 17 bases between the two ends. CDR3 nucleotide sequence: TGTGCCAGCATGGTTGCGGGGGATGGCGGCTACACCTTC. Translated: CASMVAGDGGYTF.

This clonotype was picked up many times. V and J are TRBV30 and TRBJ2-7; no reliable D call. Germline V lookup: CDR1 GTSNPN, CDR2 SVGIG (reference sequence). The length of the CDR3 is 14 residues. Trimming removed 2 bases at V and 0 bases at J, with 11 bases between. CDR3 amino acids: CAWSRNVPSYEQYF. The CDR3, as DNA: TGTGCCTGGAGTCGTAACGTCCCCTCCTACGAGCAGTACTTC.

This clonotype has just a few counts. The chain couples TRBV18 to TRBJ2-5; D is unclear. This CDR3 contains 15 residues. CDR1 is KGHSH, CDR2 LQKENI, per germline. Trimming removed 0 bases from V and 0 bases from J, with 8 bases in between. CDR3 sequence (DNA): TGTGCCAGCTCACCACCCCAGGACCACCAAGAGACCCAGTACTTC. Translation: CASSPPQDHQETQYF.